The 5 T cell receptor beta chains below come from one sample, sequenced in a study of cytomegalovirus exposure and HLA in healthy donors. Primers for the PCR totalled 60 Vbeta and 13 Jbeta. This table comes from immunoSEQ multiplex PCR, and its TCRdb copy is limited to in-frame clones, with some not included. The profile shows 140,000 or so clones, approximately 82% of them singletons. Sequenced: PBMCs. The receptors come from a woman aged 55 to 70 in good health and CMV-seropositive.

The V call is TRBV6-1, the J call TRBJ2-7; D gene uncertain. CDR1 and CDR2 (germline): MNHNS, SASEGT. V lost 0 bases and J lost 6, with 9 bases in between. There are 13 residues in the CDR3. The CDR3: CASSEASRFEQYF. Written as DNA, the CDR3 is TGTGCCAGCAGTGAAGCGAGCAGGTTCGAGCAGTACTTC.

V usage is TRBV27 and J usage is TRBJ1-5; TRBD1 might be the D (5 bases). CDR1 is MNHEY and CDR2 is SMNVEV in the germline V gene (reference sequence). With 3 bases removed from V and 4 bases from J, the gap between germline ends came to 13 bases. The CDR3 loop spans 15 amino acids. CDR3 nucleotide sequence: TGTGCCAGCAGTTTGGGCCAGGGAGGGAATCAGCCCCAGCATTTT. Its protein is CASSLGQGGNQPQHF.

The chain links TRBV5-1 to TRBJ2-3, with TRBD2 matching over 9 bases. The V gene's germline CDR1 is SGHRS and CDR2 YFSETQ. This CDR3 has 18 residues. Trimming removed 1 base from V and 3 bases from J; junction bases left unmatched: 12. Written as DNA, the CDR3 is TGCGCCAGCAGCTTGTCCTTAGCGGGAGTGAGGGAGACAGATACGCAGTATTTT. Its translation: CASSLSLAGVRETDTQYF.

The rearrangement uses TRBV27 and TRBJ2-7, with a possible D match to TRBD2 (6 bases). V lost 5 bases and J 6 bases, leaving 14 bases between the germline ends. There are 13 residues in the CDR3. Per germline, CDR1 MNHEY and CDR2 SMNVEV (reference sequence). As DNA, the CDR3 is TGTGCCAGCAGTGGCAGACCCGGGGGCGAGCAGTACTTC. Translating gives CASSGRPGGEQYF.

The chain has TRBV5-1 and TRBJ2-6, with a weak D call TRBD1 (6 bases). The V gene lost 4 bases and the J gene lost 0 bases, with 11 bases spanning the gap. Germline CDR1 and CDR2: SGHRS and YFSETQ. The CDR3 contains 16 residues. Here the CDR3 reads CASSRDISSGANVLTF. CDR3 nucleotides: TGCGCCAGCAGCCGGGACATCAGCTCTGGGGCCAACGTCCTGACTTTC.